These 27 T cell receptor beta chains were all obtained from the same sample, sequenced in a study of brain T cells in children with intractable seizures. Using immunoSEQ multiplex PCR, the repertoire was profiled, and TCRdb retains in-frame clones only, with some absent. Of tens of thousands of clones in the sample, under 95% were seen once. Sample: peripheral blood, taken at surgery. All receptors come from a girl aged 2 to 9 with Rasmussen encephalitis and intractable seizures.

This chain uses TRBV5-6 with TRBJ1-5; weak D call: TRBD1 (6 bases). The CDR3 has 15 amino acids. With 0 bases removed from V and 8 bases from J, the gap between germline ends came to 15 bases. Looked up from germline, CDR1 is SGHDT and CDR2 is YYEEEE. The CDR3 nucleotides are TGTGCCAGCAGCTTGGCCGCGGGGGGCAAGGAGCCCCAGCATTTT. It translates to CASSLAAGGKEPQHF.

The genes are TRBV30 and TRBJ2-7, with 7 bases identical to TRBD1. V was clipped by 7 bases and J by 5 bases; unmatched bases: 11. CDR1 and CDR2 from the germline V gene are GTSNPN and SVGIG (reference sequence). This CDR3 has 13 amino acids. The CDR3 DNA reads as TGTGCCTCTTACTCGGCAGGGGGACACGAGCAGTACTTC. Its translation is CASYSAGGHEQYF.

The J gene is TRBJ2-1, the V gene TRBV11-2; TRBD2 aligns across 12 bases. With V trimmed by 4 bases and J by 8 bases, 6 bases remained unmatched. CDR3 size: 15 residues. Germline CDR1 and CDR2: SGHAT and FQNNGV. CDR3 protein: CASSSPGTSGHEQFF. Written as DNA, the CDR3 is TGTGCCAGCAGCTCCCCCGGGACTAGCGGGCATGAGCAGTTCTTC.

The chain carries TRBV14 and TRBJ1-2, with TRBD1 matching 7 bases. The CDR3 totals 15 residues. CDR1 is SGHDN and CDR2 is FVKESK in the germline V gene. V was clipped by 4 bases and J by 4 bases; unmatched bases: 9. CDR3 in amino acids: CASSPPGQIFYGYTF. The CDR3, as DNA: TGTGCCAGCAGCCCGCCGGGACAGATATTCTATGGCTACACCTTC.

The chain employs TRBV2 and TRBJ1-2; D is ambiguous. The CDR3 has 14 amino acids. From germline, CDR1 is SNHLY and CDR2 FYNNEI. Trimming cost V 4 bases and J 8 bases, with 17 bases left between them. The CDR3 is CASSVGADVEGYTF. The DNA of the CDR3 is TGTGCCAGCAGTGTTGGCGCTGATGTGGAGGGCTACACCTTC.

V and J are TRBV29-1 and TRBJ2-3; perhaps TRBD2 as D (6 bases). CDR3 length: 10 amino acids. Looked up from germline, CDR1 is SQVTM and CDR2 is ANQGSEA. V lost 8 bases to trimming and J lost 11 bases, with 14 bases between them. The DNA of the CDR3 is TGCAGCCTCGGGGGAAGGAGGCAGTATTTT. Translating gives CSLGGRRQYF.

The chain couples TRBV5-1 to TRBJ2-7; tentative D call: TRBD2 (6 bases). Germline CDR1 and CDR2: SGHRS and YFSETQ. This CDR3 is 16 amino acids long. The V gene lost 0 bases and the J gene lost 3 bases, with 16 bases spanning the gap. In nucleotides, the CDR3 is TGCGCCAGCAGCTTGGGGGACTCTGGACTCGTCTACGAGCAGTACTTC. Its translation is CASSLGDSGLVYEQYF.

The CDR3 coding sequence is TGTGCCAGCAGTTTATCAGGGTTTGGCTACACCTTC. Its translation is CASSLSGFGYTF. The gene calls are TRBV28 and TRBJ1-2, with a tentative D call TRBD1 (5 bases). Trimming cost V 1 base and J 7 bases, with 7 bases left between them. There are 12 residues in the CDR3. Germline V gene lookup returns CDR1 MDHEN and CDR2 SYDVKM.

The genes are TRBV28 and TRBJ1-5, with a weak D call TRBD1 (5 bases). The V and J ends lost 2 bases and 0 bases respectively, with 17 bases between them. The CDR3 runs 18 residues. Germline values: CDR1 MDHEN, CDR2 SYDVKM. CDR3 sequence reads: CASSLLAGFRDSNQPQHF. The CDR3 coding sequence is TGTGCCAGCAGTTTACTCGCAGGGTTTCGAGATAGCAATCAGCCCCAGCATTTT.

Written as DNA, the CDR3 is TGTGCCATCAGTGACGTAGTGCGGACGGCAAGCACAGATACGCAGTATTTT. Amino acid sequence: CAISDVVRTASTDTQYF. This rearrangement joins TRBV10-3 to TRBJ2-3, with D hard to call. The germline V gene has CDR1 ENHRY and CDR2 SYGVKD. V dropped 3 bases and J dropped 0 bases, with 16 bases sitting between them. The CDR3 sequence is 17 residues long.

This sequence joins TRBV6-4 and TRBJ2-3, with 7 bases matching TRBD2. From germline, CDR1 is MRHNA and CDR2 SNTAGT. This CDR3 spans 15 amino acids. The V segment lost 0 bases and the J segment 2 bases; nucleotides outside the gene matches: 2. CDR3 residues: CASSDSGGTTDTQYF. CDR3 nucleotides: TGTGCCAGCAGTGACTCCGGGGGGACCACAGATACGCAGTATTTT.

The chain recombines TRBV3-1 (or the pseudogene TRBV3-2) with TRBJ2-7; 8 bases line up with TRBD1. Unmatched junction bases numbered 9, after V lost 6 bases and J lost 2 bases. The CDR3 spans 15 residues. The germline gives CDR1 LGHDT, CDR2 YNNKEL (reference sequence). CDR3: CASRGKNRGTYEQYF. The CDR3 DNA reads TGTGCCAGCAGAGGGAAGAACAGGGGGACCTACGAGCAGTACTTC.

For the CDR3, the DNA is TGTGCCAGCAGCTTAGGGGGGGGCGGAGTTTCCTACGAGCAGTACTTC. As protein: CASSLGGGGVSYEQYF. The V call is TRBV7-9, the J call TRBJ2-7; TRBD2 might be the D (7 bases). Trimming left V 1 base short and J 1 base short, with 14 bases between. CDR3 size: 16 residues. Per germline, CDR1 SEHNR and CDR2 FQNEAQ (reference sequence). Full variable domain (missing parts from reference TRBV7-9 and TRBJ2-7): DTGVSQNPRHKITKRGQNVTFRCDPISEHNRLYWYRQTLGQGPEFLTYFQNEAQLEKSRLLSDRFSAERPKGSFSTLEIQRTEQGDSAMYLCASSLGGGGVSYEQYFGPGTRLTVT.

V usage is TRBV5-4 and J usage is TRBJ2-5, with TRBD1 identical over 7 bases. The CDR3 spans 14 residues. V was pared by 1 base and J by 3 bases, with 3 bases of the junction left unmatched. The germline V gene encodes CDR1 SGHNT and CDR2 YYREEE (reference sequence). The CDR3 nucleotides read TGTGCCAGCAGCTTGAGGGGGCTGAAAGAGACCCAGTACTTC. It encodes CASSLRGLKETQYF.

The CDR3 sequence is CASSFRQGYGYTF. For the CDR3, the DNA is TGTGCCAGCAGTTTTCGACAAGGCTATGGCTACACCTTC. This chain joins TRBV28 and TRBJ1-2; unclear D gene. The CDR3 runs to 13 residues. V was trimmed by 3 bases and J by 4 bases, leaving 9 bases between them. Germline loops: CDR1 MDHEN, CDR2 SYDVKM.

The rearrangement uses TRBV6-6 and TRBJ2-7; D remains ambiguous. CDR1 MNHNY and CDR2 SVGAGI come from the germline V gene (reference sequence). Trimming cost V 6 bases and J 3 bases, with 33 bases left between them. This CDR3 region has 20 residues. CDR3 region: CASSPGRLLVYPPENYEQYF. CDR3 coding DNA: TGTGCCAGCAGCCCCGGTCGCCTGCTAGTCTACCCACCTGAGAACTACGAGCAGTACTTC.

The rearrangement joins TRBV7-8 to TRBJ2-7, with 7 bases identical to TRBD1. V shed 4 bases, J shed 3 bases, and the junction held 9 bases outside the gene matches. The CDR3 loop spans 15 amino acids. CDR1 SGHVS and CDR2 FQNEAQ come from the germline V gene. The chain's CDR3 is CASSSSRDRNYEQYF. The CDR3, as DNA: TGTGCCAGCAGCTCGTCCCGGGACAGAAACTACGAGCAGTACTTC. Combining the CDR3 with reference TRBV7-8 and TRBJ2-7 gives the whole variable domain GAGVSQSPRYKVAKRGQDVALRCDPISGHVSLFWYQQALGQGPEFLTYFQNEAQLDKSGLPSDRFFAERPEGSVSTLKIQRTQQEDSAVYLCASSSSRDRNYEQYFGPGTRLTVT.

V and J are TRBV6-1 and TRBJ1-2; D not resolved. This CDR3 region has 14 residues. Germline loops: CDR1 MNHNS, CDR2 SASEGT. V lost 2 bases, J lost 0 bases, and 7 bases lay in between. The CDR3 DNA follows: TGTGCCAGCAGTGAACAGGCAGCTAACTATGGCTACACCTTC. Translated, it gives CASSEQAANYGYTF.

The CDR3 nucleotides read TGTGCCAGTAGGGCCTTAGCCTACAATGAGCAGTTCTTC. Its protein product is CASRALAYNEQFF. The gene calls are TRBV19 and TRBJ2-1; D uncertain. V lost 6 bases and J 2 bases, leaving 8 bases between the germline ends. This CDR3 has 13 amino acids. CDR1 and CDR2 from the germline V gene are LNHDA and SQIVND (reference sequence).

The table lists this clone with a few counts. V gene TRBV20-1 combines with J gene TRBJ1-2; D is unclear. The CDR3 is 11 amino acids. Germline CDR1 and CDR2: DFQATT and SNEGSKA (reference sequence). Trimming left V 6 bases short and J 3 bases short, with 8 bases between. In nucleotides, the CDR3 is TGCAGTGCCCAGGATTACTATGGCTACACCTTC. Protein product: CSAQDYYGYTF.

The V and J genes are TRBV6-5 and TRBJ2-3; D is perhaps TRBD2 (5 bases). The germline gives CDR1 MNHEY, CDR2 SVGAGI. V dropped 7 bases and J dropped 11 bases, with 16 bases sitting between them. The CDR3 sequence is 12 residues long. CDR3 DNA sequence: TGTGCCAGCACCGCCCTTGGAGGTGAGCAGTATTTT. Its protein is CASTALGGEQYF.

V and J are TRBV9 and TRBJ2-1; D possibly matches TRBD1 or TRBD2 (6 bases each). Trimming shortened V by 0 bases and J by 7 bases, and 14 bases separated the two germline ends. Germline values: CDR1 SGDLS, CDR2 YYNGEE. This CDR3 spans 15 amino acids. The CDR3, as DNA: TGTGCCAGCAGCGTAGGTGTTGGAGGGGGGAATGAGCAGTTCTTC. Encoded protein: CASSVGVGGGNEQFF. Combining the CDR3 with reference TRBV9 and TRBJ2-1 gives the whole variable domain DSGVTQTPKHLITATGQRVTLRCSPRSGDLSVYWYQQSLDQGLQFLIQYYNGEERAKGNILERFSAQQFPDLHSELNLSSLELGDSALYFCASSVGVGGGNEQFFGPGTRLTVL.

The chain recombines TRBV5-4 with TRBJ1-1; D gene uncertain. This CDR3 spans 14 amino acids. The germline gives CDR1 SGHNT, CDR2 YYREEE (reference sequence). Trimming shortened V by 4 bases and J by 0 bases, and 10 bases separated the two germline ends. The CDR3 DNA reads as TGTGCCAGCAGCCCCTCGGGTCTGAACACTGAAGCTTTCTTT. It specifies CASSPSGLNTEAFF. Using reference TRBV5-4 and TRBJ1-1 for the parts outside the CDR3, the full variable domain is ETGVTQSPTHLIKTRGQQVTLRCSSQSGHNTVSWYQQALGQGPQFIFQYYREEENGRGNFPPRFSGLQFPNYSSELNVNALELDDSALYLCASSPSGLNTEAFFGQGTRLTVV.

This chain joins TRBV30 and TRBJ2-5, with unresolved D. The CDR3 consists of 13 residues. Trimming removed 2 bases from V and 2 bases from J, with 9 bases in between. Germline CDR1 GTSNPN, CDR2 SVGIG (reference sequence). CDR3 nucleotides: TGTGCCTGGAGTTTGGGTTTTCAAGAGACCCAGTACTTC. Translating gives CAWSLGFQETQYF.

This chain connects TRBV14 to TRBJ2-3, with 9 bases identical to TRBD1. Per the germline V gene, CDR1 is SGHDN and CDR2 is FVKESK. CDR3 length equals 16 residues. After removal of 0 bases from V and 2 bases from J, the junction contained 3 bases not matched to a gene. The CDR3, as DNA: TGTGCCAGCAGCCAAGAGGGACAGGGCTTCACAGATACGCAGTATTTT. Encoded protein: CASSQEGQGFTDTQYF.

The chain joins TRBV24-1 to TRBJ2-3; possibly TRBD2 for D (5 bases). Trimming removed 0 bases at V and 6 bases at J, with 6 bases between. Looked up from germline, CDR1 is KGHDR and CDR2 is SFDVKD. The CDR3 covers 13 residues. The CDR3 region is CATSDLRGDTQYF. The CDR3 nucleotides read TGTGCCACCAGTGATTTGCGAGGGGATACGCAGTATTTT.

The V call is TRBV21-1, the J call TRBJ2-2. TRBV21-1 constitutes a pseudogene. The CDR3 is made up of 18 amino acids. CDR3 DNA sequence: TGTGCCAGCAGCAAATGGGACGTGGGTGAGACGAACACCGGGGAGCTGTTTTTT. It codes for CASSKWDVGETNTGELFF.